Presented here are 19 T cell receptor beta chains from one specimen sequenced in a study of beta chain features in type 1 diabetes. Sequencing targeted expressed TCRB transcripts, as all isolated RNA had been reverse transcribed. Measured with immunoSEQ multiplex PCR; TCRdb has only the in-frame clones, and not every one. The sample comprises 150,000 to 200,000 clones, approximately 9.1% of which are singletons, and about 0.7% rests with the top ten. Study-wide results and caveats: There was a moderate but significant shortening of TCRB CDR3s in all four CD4+ subsets of Type 1 diabetes patients.

The antigens these receptors bind are not known. The sample comprised central memory CD4+ T cells from blood. These receptors all stem from a woman in her 30s with type 1 diabetes.

This clone turned up a few times. The rearrangement uses TRBV6-5 and TRBJ2-1; 8 positions match TRBD2. The CDR3 contains 14 residues. V was clipped by 9 bases and J by 8 bases; unmatched bases: 12. Germline CDR1 is MNHEY and CDR2 is SVGAGI. The CDR3 coding sequence is TGTGCCAGTGTCAAGGACGGGACTAGTCATGAGCAGTTCTTC. Amino acid sequence: CASVKDGTSHEQFF.

Only a few counts were recorded for this clone. This chain links TRBV30 with TRBJ2-5, with 9 bases matching TRBD2. J lost 0 bases, V lost 0 bases, and 5 bases had no gene match. Germline assignment: CDR1 GTSNPN and CDR2 SVGIG (reference sequence). The CDR3 runs 16 residues. The CDR3 nucleotides read TGTGCCTGGAGTGTAGGGGCTAGCGGGGACCAAGAGACCCAGTACTTC. This sequence encodes CAWSVGASGDQETQYF.

This chain joins TRBV9 and TRBJ2-1, with 15 bases lining up with TRBD2. This CDR3 comprises 17 residues. Unmatched junction bases numbered 8, after V lost 2 bases and J lost 8 bases. Germline V gene sequence: CDR1 SGDLS, CDR2 YYNGEE. The CDR3 DNA sequence: TGTGCCAGCAGCGTCCACGGGACTAGCGGGAGGCCCGATGAGCAGTTCTTC. Amino acid sequence: CASSVHGTSGRPDEQFF.

The chain recombines TRBV7-9 with TRBJ2-7; a possible D gene is TRBD2 (6 bases). Deletions cut 5 bases from V and 6 bases from J, with 17 bases between. The CDR3 has 14 amino acids. Germline CDR1 reads SEHNR; CDR2 reads FQNEAQ (reference sequence). The CDR3: CASSAAGIQGEQYF. In DNA form, the CDR3 reads TGTGCCAGCAGCGCTGCGGGAATTCAGGGCGAGCAGTACTTC.

This clone was counted only a few times. This chain connects TRBV28 to TRBJ1-2; perhaps TRBD1 as D (5 bases). The CDR3 totals 12 residues. Trimming took 2 bases from V and 8 from J, leaving 9 bases between them. CDR1 is MDHEN, CDR2 SYDVKM, per germline. CDR3 sequence: CASSLGTGGYTF. The CDR3 coding sequence is TGTGCCAGCAGTTTAGGTACAGGAGGCTACACCTTC.

This clone has only a few counts. The genes are TRBV7-9 and TRBJ2-7; 11 bases map to TRBD1. CDR3 size: 14 residues. V lost 3 bases, J lost 5 bases, and 3 bases stayed unmatched. In germline, CDR1 is SEHNR, CDR2 FQNEAQ (reference sequence). The CDR3 protein is CASSLEDRGHEQYF. Written as DNA, the CDR3 is TGTGCCAGCAGCTTGGAGGACAGGGGGCACGAGCAGTACTTC.

This clone has just a few counts. This chain uses TRBV4-1 with TRBJ2-1; D not certain. Trimming took off 1 base at V and 5 bases at J, with 15 bases between the two ends. CDR3 length: 16 amino acids. Germline CDR1 and CDR2: MGHRA and YSYEKL. CDR3 loop: CASSQAEFKPDNEQFF. In DNA form, the CDR3 reads TGCGCCAGCAGCCAAGCGGAGTTTAAGCCGGACAATGAGCAGTTCTTC.

The chain links TRBV5-1 to TRBJ2-5, with 7 positions matching TRBD1. CDR3 length equals 15 residues. Trimming took 3 bases from V and 1 from J; bases not matched to a gene: 6. Germline V lookup: CDR1 SGHRS, CDR2 YFSETQ. The CDR3 spells CASSSIGTVQETQYF. The CDR3 DNA sequence: TGCGCCAGCAGCTCTATAGGGACAGTCCAAGAGACCCAGTACTTC.

This clone has just a few counts. The chain combines TRBV19 with TRBJ2-3; D perhaps matches TRBD1 (5 bases). V was shortened by 6 bases and J by 1 base, with 8 bases between the two germline ends. Germline V gene sequence: CDR1 LNHDA, CDR2 SQIVND (reference sequence). The CDR3 runs 13 residues. CDR3 sequence reads: CASRPTGTDTQYF. As DNA, the CDR3 is TGTGCCAGTAGACCGACAGGCACAGATACGCAGTATTTT.

This clone appeared a few times. J is TRBJ2-5 and V is TRBV5-1, with TRBD2 matching over 9 bases. CDR3 length: 15 amino acids. CDR1 and CDR2 (germline): SGHRS, YFSETQ. J lost 2 bases, V lost 2 bases, and 4 bases had no gene match. The CDR3 DNA sequence: TGCGCCAGCAGCTTTAGCGGGAGCCCTCAAGAGACCCAGTACTTC. It is translated as CASSFSGSPQETQYF.

This clone was seen at least ten times. The chain couples TRBV5-1 to TRBJ2-7; 12 positions agree with TRBD1. The CDR3 spans 14 residues. CDR1 is SGHRS and CDR2 is YFSETQ in the germline V gene. V shed 7 bases, J shed 7 bases, and the junction held 9 bases outside the gene matches. CDR3 sequence reads: CASGTGTGGLEQYF. The DNA for the CDR3 is TGCGCCAGCGGTACCGGGACAGGGGGCTTAGAGCAGTACTTC.

This clone has a handful of counts. The rearrangement uses TRBV5-1 and TRBJ2-2; 11 bases are shared with TRBD2. This CDR3 is 15 amino acids long. Trimming cost V 4 bases and J 4 bases; bases outside gene matches: 3. Looked up from germline, CDR1 is SGHRS and CDR2 is YFSETQ. The CDR3 region has the DNA TGCGCCAGCAGCCCCCTAGCGGGAGGCACCGGGGAGCTGTTTTTT. It is translated as CASSPLAGGTGELFF.

The chain recombines TRBV6-6 with TRBJ2-2; 8 nucleotides match TRBD1. This CDR3 spans 13 amino acids. V shed 10 bases and J 4 bases; nucleotides not matched to a gene: 5. Germline loops: CDR1 MNHNY, CDR2 SVGAGI (reference sequence). The CDR3 DNA follows: TGTGCCACCGGGACAGGCGGCACCGGGGAGCTGTTTTTT. It is translated as CATGTGGTGELFF.

The chain is built from TRBV7-3 and TRBJ2-1, with 11 bases aligning to TRBD1. There are 17 residues in the CDR3. Per germline, CDR1 SGHTA and CDR2 FQGTGA. V lost 5 bases, J lost 2 bases, and 8 bases stayed unmatched. This CDR3 is CASSPGQGAPAYNEQFF. The CDR3 bases are TGTGCCAGCAGCCCCGGACAGGGGGCGCCTGCCTACAATGAGCAGTTCTTC.

This chain uses TRBV12-5 with TRBJ1-1; tentatively, D is TRBD1 (6 bases). The germline V gene has CDR1 LGHNT and CDR2 FRNRAP. The CDR3 has 14 amino acids. V shed 0 bases and J shed 5 bases, with 10 bases lying between them. CDR3 region: CASGLVPGETEAFF. CDR3 DNA: TGTGCTAGTGGTTTGGTACCAGGGGAAACTGAAGCTTTCTTT. The complete variable domain, with remaining parts taken from reference TRBV12-5 and TRBJ1-1, reads DARVTQTPRHKVTEMGQEVTMRCQPILGHNTVFWYRQTMMQGLELLAYFRNRAPLDDSGMPKDRFSAEMPDATLATLKIQPSEPRDSAVYFCASGLVPGETEAFFGQGTRLTVV.

In this sample, this clone turned up a few times. The V gene is TRBV4-2, the J gene TRBJ2-5, with 9 bases that match TRBD2. With V trimmed by 1 base and J by 4 bases, 7 bases remained unmatched. Germline CDR1 and CDR2: LGHNA and YNFKEQ. The CDR3 loop spans 16 amino acids. CDR3 residues: CASSQVVGGRAETQYF. CDR3 nucleotide sequence: TGTGCCAGCAGCCAAGTTGTTGGCGGGAGGGCAGAGACCCAGTACTTC.

The rearrangement joins TRBV6-5 to TRBJ2-1; 8 bases are shared with TRBD2. The germline CDR1 and CDR2 sequences are MNHEY and SVGAGI. V lost 2 bases to trimming and J lost 1 base; unmatched junction nucleotides: 1. The CDR3 runs to 15 residues. CDR3 sequence (DNA): TGTGCCAGCAGTTACGGGACTAGTTCCTACAATGAGCAGTTCTTC. Translating it yields CASSYGTSSYNEQFF.

The chain uses TRBV2 and TRBJ2-1; 10 bases agree with TRBD1. Germline CDR1 and CDR2: SNHLY and FYNNEI. V lost 0 bases and J lost 7; bases outside the gene matches: 6. The CDR3 runs 16 residues. CDR3 region: CASSEAVWTGGNEQFF. The CDR3 DNA follows: TGTGCCAGCAGTGAAGCGGTTTGGACAGGGGGAAATGAGCAGTTCTTC.

The genes are TRBV28 and TRBJ2-5; 9 nucleotides line up with TRBD1. CDR3 size: 15 residues. Trimming cost V 1 base and J 4 bases; bases outside gene matches: 4. Per the germline V gene, CDR1 is MDHEN and CDR2 is SYDVKM. The CDR3 protein is CASSLSGQGTETQYF. In DNA form, the CDR3 reads TGTGCCAGCAGTTTATCCGGACAGGGGACAGAGACCCAGTACTTC.